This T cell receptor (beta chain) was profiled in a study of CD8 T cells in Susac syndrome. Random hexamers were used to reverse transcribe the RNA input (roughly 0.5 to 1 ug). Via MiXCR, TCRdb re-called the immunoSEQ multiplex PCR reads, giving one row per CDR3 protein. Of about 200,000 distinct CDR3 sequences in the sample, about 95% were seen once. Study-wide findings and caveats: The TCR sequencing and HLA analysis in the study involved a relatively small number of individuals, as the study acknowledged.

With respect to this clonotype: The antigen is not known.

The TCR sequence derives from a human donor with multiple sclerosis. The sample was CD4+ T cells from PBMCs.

Here the CDR3 reads CSAARGSVYEQYF. The CDR3 nucleotides are TGCAGTGCTGCGCGGGGGAGCGTCTACGAGCAGTACTTC. The chain uses TRBV20-1 and TRBJ2-7; TRBD2 agrees at 7 bases. The J segment lost 3 bases and the V segment lost 5 bases, leaving 7 bases of the junction unmatched. The length of the CDR3 is 13 residues. CDR1 and CDR2 from the germline V gene are DFQATT and SNEGSKA (reference sequence).